This record looks at one T cell receptor (beta chain) sequence and its context. This sample was included in a study of CD8+ T cells in alopecia areata. V lost 1 base, J lost 2 bases, and 3 bases lay in between. The CDR3 has 12 amino acids. Germline-derived CDR1 and CDR2 are SGHRS and YFSETQ. Sequencing relied on a cDNA template that was reverse transcribed from extracted RNA. The repertoire was sequenced with immunoSEQ multiplex PCR; TCRdb's copy has only in-frame clones and lacks some. The sample gives 130,000 to 150,000 clones, about 51% of which show up once; approximately 0.99% is in the top ten. This clonotype originated in a human donor with alopecia areata. The specimen comprised CD4+ T cells sorted from blood, sampled at week 0. The V gene is TRBV5-1, the J gene TRBJ2-5; D is uncertain. CDR3 sequence: CASSLKQETQYF. The CDR3 coding sequence is TGCGCCAGCAGCTTGAAACAAGAGACCCAGTACTTC.